What follows is one TCR beta chain and its context. The sample originates from a study of blood T cell repertoires in COVID-19. Overall study context: PBMCs, B-cell-depleted T cells, or T cells were the source of the cDNA or gDNA that made up the material.

Clones were sequenced by immunoSEQ multiplex PCR, and TCRdb holds only the in-frame ones, with some missing. The sample shows roughly 340,000 clones, roughly nine tenths of them seen only once. Seattle researchers signed up patients amid active infection and tracked them longitudinally. Source material: peripheral blood. The source of this sequence is a woman between 25 and 40 years old with COVID-19, enrolled during active disease.

The CDR3 spells CATTQGVARGTGELFF. CDR3 nucleotides: TGTGCCACCACACAGGGGGTGGCCCGGGGCACCGGGGAGCTGTTTTTT. The rearrangement joins TRBV10-3 to TRBJ2-2, with 8 positions matching TRBD1. The ends lost 10 bases at V and 4 bases at J; junction bases unmatched: 14. Germline assignment: CDR1 ENHRY and CDR2 SYGVKD. The CDR3 covers 16 residues.